This T cell receptor (beta chain) was observed in a study of blood T cell repertoires in COVID-19. Study in general: Both acute and convalescent COVID-19 samples were obtained from the United States, Italy and Spain.

V lost 6 bases to trimming and J lost 3 bases, with 15 bases between them. CDR3 length equals 15 residues. Per the germline V gene, CDR1 is SGDLS and CDR2 is YYNGEE. Here immunoSEQ multiplex PCR was the method, and the copy in TCRdb shows in-frame clones only, minus some. The sample holds about 260,000 clones; over 80% are singletons and the top ten take less than 0.9%. The cohort comprised adults aged 18 to 89 years residing in 24 US areas. Grouping used clinical history reported by participants in a survey and questionnaire. The sequenced material came from PBMCs or T cells enriched from blood (not recorded which). The source of this sequence is a man in his fifties or sixties who had been exposed to COVID-19. The chain combines TRBV9 with TRBJ2-2; D not resolved. The CDR3 here is CASTRRVDDTGELFF. In nucleotides, the CDR3 is TGTGCCAGCACCCGCCGGGTTGACGACACCGGGGAGCTGTTTTTT.